Following are 19 T cell receptor beta chains from one sample sequenced in a study of T cells in Graves' hyperthyroidism and ophthalmopathy (dated by TCRdb to between 2019 and 2020). Library preparation was by multiplex PCR. For sequencing, an Illumina HiSeq 2000 was employed. The TCR beta CDR3 regions were amplified from RNA transcripts. For the first round of RT-PCR on the TCR CDR3, the HTBI primer set was used together with the Qiagen OneStep RT-PCR kit. TCRdb reran the public reads through fastp at Q25 and MiXCR, keeping productive beta chains. Rows are combined by CDR3 protein, so each entry shows the most common genes and DNA. Recorded for this sample are hundreds of thousands of distinct CDR3 sequences; 45% of them occurred a single time. The ten most abundant clones make up roughly 7.2% of the sample. Material for sequencing was peripheral blood or thyroid tissue (not recorded which). The origin of the receptors is an adult man with Graves' disease, either hyperthyroidism or ophthalmopathy (not recorded which).

J is TRBJ1-4 and V is TRBV10-3; D gene uncertain. V was cut by 6 bases and J by 4 bases, with 12 bases left in between. CDR3 length equals 14 residues. Germline V CDR1 and CDR2: ENHRY, SYGVKD. Here the CDR3 reads CAISFAGINEKLFF. CDR3 coding DNA: TGTGCCATCAGCTTCGCAGGAATTAATGAAAAACTGTTTTTT.

There are many counts of this clonotype. The rearrangement joins TRBV24-1 to TRBJ1-2; D not certain. CDR1 is KGHDR, CDR2 SFDVKD, per germline. Trimming took off 4 bases at V and 8 bases at J, with 10 bases between the two ends. The CDR3 spans 12 residues. The CDR3 DNA sequence: TGTGCCACCAGTGAGCCCGGTGCCGGCTACACCTTC. Translated: CATSEPGAGYTF.

The V and J genes are TRBV7-8 and TRBJ2-7; maybe TRBD1 (5 bases). V shed 6 bases and J shed 6 bases, with 15 bases lying between them. This CDR3 comprises 13 residues. From germline, CDR1 is SGHVS and CDR2 FQNEAQ. The CDR3 sequence: CASSLPPGREQYF. CDR3 sequence (DNA): TGTGCCAGCAGTCTCCCCCCAGGGCGCGAGCAGTACTTC. Complete variable domain (other parts from reference TRBV7-8 and TRBJ2-7): GAGVSQSPRYKVAKRGQDVALRCDPISGHVSLFWYQQALGQGPEFLTYFQNEAQLDKSGLPSDRFFAERPEGSVSTLKIQRTQQEDSAVYLCASSLPPGREQYFGPGTRLTVT.

Points on this clonotype: The conserved closing phenylalanine or tryptophan is absent in this CDR3, likely reflecting a read error. V and J are TRBV6-6 and TRBJ1-6, with 9 nucleotides matching TRBD1. Per germline, CDR1 MNHNY and CDR2 SVGAGI (reference sequence). Trimming took 4 bases from V and 1 from J; bases not matched to a gene: 5. The CDR3 loop spans 17 amino acids. DNA of the CDR3: TGTGCCAGCAGTTCACAACAGGGGGCTTCCTATAATTCACCCCTCCACTCT. Amino acids: CASSSQQGASYNSPLHS.

This clonotype was seen ten or more times. CDR3 nucleotide sequence: TGTGCCAGCAGCCAGGACGGGGATGGCTACACCTTC. This sequence encodes CASSQDGDGYTF. This chain joins TRBV7-9 and TRBJ1-2; no clear D gene. V was shortened by 5 bases and J by 6 bases, with 10 bases between the two germline ends. The CDR3 runs to 12 residues. The germline gives CDR1 SEHNR, CDR2 FQNEAQ (reference sequence).

In its sample, this clonotype was seen a few times. The chain recombines TRBV19 with TRBJ1-1; unclear D gene. This CDR3 is 14 amino acids long. Germline values: CDR1 LNHDA, CDR2 SQIVND (reference sequence). With 2 bases removed from V and 2 bases from J, the gap between germline ends came to 9 bases. This CDR3 is CASSISGRNTEAFF. Here the CDR3 DNA reads TGTGCCAGTAGTATATCGGGTCGTAACACTGAAGCTTTCTTT.

This clonotype was recorded at least ten times. This chain connects TRBV10-3 to TRBJ2-7; 9 bases fit TRBD2. Trimming cost V 11 bases and J 3 bases; bases outside gene matches: 11. The CDR3 is 14 amino acids. In germline, CDR1 is ENHRY, CDR2 SYGVKD. CDR3 DNA: TGTGCCGCCTCGGGTAGCGGGAGTATCTACGAGCAGTACTTC. This translates into CAASGSGSIYEQYF.

CDR3 DNA: TGTGCCAGCAGCCAAGATGGGGAGAAACTGTTTTTT. Protein sequence: CASSQDGEKLFF. V is TRBV9 and J is TRBJ1-4; D uncertain. V lost 4 bases, J lost 11 bases, and 12 bases lay in between. This CDR3 contains 12 residues. Germline V CDR1 and CDR2: SGDLS, YYNGEE. Full variable domain (outside the CDR3, taken from reference TRBV9 and TRBJ1-4): DSGVTQTPKHLITATGQRVTLRCSPRSGDLSVYWYQQSLDQGLQFLIQYYNGEERAKGNILERFSAQQFPDLHSELNLSSLELGDSALYFCASSQDGEKLFFGSGTQLSVL.

V is TRBV24-1 and J is TRBJ1-2; D possibly corresponds to TRBD1 (6 bases). Germline-derived CDR1 and CDR2 are KGHDR and SFDVKD. Trimming left V 3 bases short and J 3 bases short, with 10 bases between. The CDR3 totals 14 residues. The CDR3 loop is CATSDVDSYYGYTF. The CDR3 bases are TGTGCCACCAGTGATGTGGACAGCTACTATGGCTACACCTTC.

This chain joins TRBV7-2 and TRBJ2-5; 10 nucleotides line up with TRBD1. V trimming: 2 bases; J trimming: 3 bases; junction bases outside the gene matches: 3. CDR1 is SGHTA, CDR2 FQGNSA, per germline. CDR3 length: 15 residues. As DNA, the CDR3 is TGTGCCAGCAGCTTATCCGGGACAGGGGAAGAGACCCAGTACTTC. This sequence encodes CASSLSGTGEETQYF.

The rearrangement uses TRBV7-2 and TRBJ2-3; 10 nucleotides match TRBD2. Trimming removed 3 bases from V and 4 bases from J; junction bases left unmatched: 1. CDR3 length: 14 residues. Germline lookup yields CDR1 SGHTA and CDR2 FQGNSA. CDR3 nucleotides: TGTGCCAGCAGCTTGCTAGCGGGAGCAGATACGCAGTATTTT. It yields the protein CASSLLAGADTQYF.

The chain has TRBV5-8 and TRBJ1-6; TRBD1 agrees at 7 bases. This CDR3 contains 15 residues. V was clipped by 5 bases and J by 5 bases; unmatched bases: 7. Germline V lookup: CDR1 SGHTS, CDR2 YDEGEE. This CDR3 reads CASRLTGQNNSPLHF. CDR3 sequence (DNA): TGTGCCAGCAGATTAACGGGACAGAATAATTCACCCCTCCACTTT.

V and J are TRBV24-1 and TRBJ2-3, with D unresolved. Per the germline V gene, CDR1 is KGHDR and CDR2 is SFDVKD. The CDR3 is made up of 14 amino acids. V gave up 4 bases and J gave up 0 bases, with 7 bases separating them. The CDR3 protein is CATSDGLSTDTQYF. CDR3 DNA: TGTGCCACCAGTGACGGGCTTAGCACAGATACGCAGTATTTT.

This rearrangement joins TRBV10-3 to TRBJ2-5; TRBD2 matches 11 bases. The CDR3 is made up of 16 amino acids. Germline CDR1 reads ENHRY; CDR2 reads SYGVKD. The V segment lost 3 bases and the J segment 3 bases; nucleotides outside the gene matches: 6. The DNA of the CDR3 is TGTGCCATCAGTGATTTGACTAGCGGGAACAAAGAGACCCAGTACTTC. This translates into CAISDLTSGNKETQYF.

Ten or more counts support this clonotype. J is TRBJ1-5 and V is TRBV7-2; D gene unclear. In germline, CDR1 is SGHTA, CDR2 FQGNSA. The ends were cut back, 0 bases at V and 7 bases at J, with 4 bases in the middle. CDR3 length: 12 amino acids. The CDR3, as DNA: TGTGCCAGCAGCTTAGCGGTCCAGCCCCAGCATTTT. Its translation: CASSLAVQPQHF. The whole variable domain, filled in from reference TRBV7-2 and TRBJ1-5, reads GAGVSQSPSNKVTEKGKDVELRCDPISGHTALYWYRQSLGQGLEFLIYFQGNSAPDKSGLPSDRFSAERTGGSVSTLTIQRTQQEDSAVYLCASSLAVQPQHFGDGTRLSIL.

On this clonotype itself: One end of the junction is discordant with germline, which a read error may explain. The chain joins TRBV29-1 to TRBJ1-1; D not certain. CDR3 length: 17 amino acids. CDR1 and CDR2 from the germline V gene are SQVTM and ANQGSEA. The CDR3 DNA follows: TGCAGCTTATGGGGTTGGTTCCGGAAGGACTTGAACGCTGAAGCTTTCTTT. It is translated as CSLWGWFRKDLNAEAFF.

The V call is TRBV7-9, the J call TRBJ2-5; 8 bases line up with TRBD2. Germline CDR1 and CDR2: SEHNR and FQNEAQ (reference sequence). The length of the CDR3 is 15 residues. After removal of 5 bases from V and 4 bases from J, the junction contained 9 bases not matched to a gene. CDR3 residues: CASSPSRGGAETQYF. The CDR3, as DNA: TGTGCCAGCAGCCCTTCTCGGGGGGGGGCAGAGACCCAGTACTTC.

Note on this clonotype: This may be a read error: a much more frequent sequence differs by one nucleotide. This chain joins TRBV2 and TRBJ1-2; 7 positions agree with TRBD1. The V gene's germline CDR1 is SNHLY and CDR2 FYNNEI. V lost 6 bases, J lost 6 bases, and 10 bases stayed unmatched. The CDR3 is made up of 14 amino acids. Here the CDR3 reads CASREYQGVDGYTF. CDR3 DNA: TGTGCCAGCAGAGAATACCAGGGGGTCGATGGCTACACCTTC.

The chain recombines TRBV11-2 with TRBJ1-6; D gene ambiguous. CDR1 and CDR2 from the germline V gene are SGHAT and FQNNGV. V dropped 2 bases and J dropped 1 base, with 12 bases sitting between them. There are 17 residues in the CDR3. CDR3 in amino acids: CASSLLRVRSYNSPLHF. In DNA, the CDR3 is TGTGCCAGCAGCTTATTGAGGGTGAGGTCCTATAATTCACCCCTCCACTTT.